The subject of this entry is one T cell receptor (beta chain). Its antigen is as yet unknown. CDR3 size: 19 residues. This sample is part of a study of response to subunit inactivated influenza vaccine. Broader study findings: The authors proposed limited new T cell recruitment per seasonal influenza vaccination.

TCRdb reanalysed the RT-PCR reads using MiXCR and keeps one entry per CDR3 protein. The profile covers hundreds of thousands of distinct CDR3 sequences, with about 12% appearing a single time and about a tenth taken by the ten largest. The TCR comes from a man between 45 and 60 years old who received an inactivated influenza vaccine. The sample here was PBMCs from blood, taken on the day of vaccination. The chain combines TRBV21-1 with TRBJ2-4; TRBD2 was called by the table and not checked on the DNA. TRBV21-1 is a recognized pseudogene. The CDR3 DNA reads as TGTGCCAGCAGCACGGTGGGGGCTAGCGGGAGCCTAGCCAAAAACATTCAGTACTTC. It encodes CASSTVGASGSLAKNIQYF.